The sequence of this T cell receptor (beta chain) was determined in a study of breast tumors, draining lymph nodes, adjacent tissues. Study-wide results and caveats: Findings are consistent with lymph node origin and intratumoral expansion of most tumor T cells. Tumor repertoires ranked between lymph nodes and nontumor tissue in diversity, with V and J gene preferences. Compared with basal-like, luminal-like tumors shared significantly more repertoire with nontumor tissue. That most tumor T cells come from lymph nodes remained unproven.

V lost 3 bases and J 8 bases, leaving 12 bases between the germline ends. The germline V gene has CDR1 SGHKS and CDR2 YYEKEE (reference sequence). There are 14 residues in the CDR3. TCRdb reanalysed the multiplex PCR reads using MiXCR and keeps one entry per CDR3 protein. The sample carries about 200,000 distinct CDR3 sequences, 31% recorded once. Note on this clonotype: What it binds is not known.

Breast cancer patients provided tissue from their axillary draining lymph nodes. This clonotype originated in a female donor with breast cancer. Some clones in this sample may be carry-over from other donors' samples. The chain links TRBV5-5 to TRBJ1-6; D gene ambiguous. Source material: axillary lymph node tissue. In DNA, the CDR3 is TGTGCCAGCAGCTCCAGCCCCGGGGATTCACCCCTCCACTTT. Its translation: CASSSSPGDSPLHF.